The 27 T cell receptor beta chains in this list originate from one sample, sequenced in a study of CXCR3-negative and CXCR3-positive naive CD8 T cells. Findings and caveats of the study: Greater hydrophobicity was found in TRB CDR3s of CXCR3-positive naive cells than of CXCR3-negative naive cells.

What these receptors recognize is not known. All TRB cDNA libraries came from 5' RACE performed with UMI labels. For each CDR3 protein, TCRdb gives one entry from its re-call of the 5' RACE reads, without DNA. The sample table sets out tens of thousands of distinct CDR3 sequences. Sequences were obtained from naive CXCR3+ CD8+ T cells from blood. Subset specified: CD45RO-CCR7+CD27+CD95- naive CD8+ T cells expressing CXCR3 (TNR3+). The receptors originated from a human donor in good health. Some clones in this sample may be carry-over from other donors' samples.

CDR3 protein: CSARVLGHEEKPQHF. This rearrangement joins TRBV20-1 to TRBJ1-5. Germline CDR1 is DFQATT and CDR2 is SNEGSKA (reference sequence). The CDR3 consists of 15 residues.

Here the CDR3 reads CASSQGIQGAGTGELFF. The chain carries TRBV3-1 and TRBJ2-2; the TCRdb call, TRBD1, lacks DNA for checking. The CDR3 is 17 residues long. The V gene's germline CDR1 is LGHDT and CDR2 YNNKEL (reference sequence).

The chain combines TRBV29-1 with TRBJ1-2; checking the TCRdb D call of TRBD1 is not possible without DNA. The CDR3 has 14 amino acids. CDR1 and CDR2 from the germline V gene are SQVTM and ANQGSEA. This chain's CDR3 is CSVEDRQQGYGYTF.

The rearrangement uses TRBV29-1 and TRBJ1-1. The germline V gene has CDR1 SQVTM and CDR2 ANQGSEA. The CDR3 covers 15 residues. CDR3 residues: CSVDAWTRRGTEAFF.

The J gene is TRBJ2-7, the V gene TRBV20-1; TCRdb names TRBD1, which stays unverified in the absence of DNA. The germline CDR1 and CDR2 sequences are DFQATT and SNEGSKA (reference sequence). The CDR3 sequence is 14 residues long. CDR3: CSARSDTGLYEQYF.

This chain joins TRBV7-9 and TRBJ2-5; TCRdb's assignment of TRBD1 cannot be checked, as there is no DNA. The CDR3 has 15 residues. In germline, CDR1 is SEHNR, CDR2 FQNEAQ (reference sequence). The CDR3 spells CASSLRDRYQETQYF.

The chain has TRBV20-1 and TRBJ2-5. The germline gives CDR1 DFQATT, CDR2 SNEGSKA (reference sequence). The CDR3 spans 14 residues. CDR3 in amino acids: CSARVFLAAETQYF.

The chain carries TRBV21-1 and TRBJ1-1; TCRdb lists TRBD1, though no DNA is available to test this call. TRBV21-1 is noted as a pseudogene. The CDR3 covers 11 residues. This chain's CDR3 is CASSRQGVAFF.

The chain has TRBV19 and TRBJ2-1; TCRdb's D call of TRBD2 is untestable without DNA. This CDR3 is built from 14 residues. The germline V gene encodes CDR1 LNHDA and CDR2 SQIVND (reference sequence). The CDR3 region is CASSIDGPYNEQFF.

The V gene is TRBV14, the J gene TRBJ2-7. The germline V gene has CDR1 SGHDN and CDR2 FVKESK. The length of the CDR3 is 13 residues. The CDR3 is CASSQVWSYEQYF.

This chain connects TRBV5-1 to TRBJ2-3; TCRdb proposes TRBD2, but this gene call is untestable without DNA. This CDR3 region has 18 residues. CDR1 SGHRS and CDR2 YFSETQ come from the germline V gene. CDR3 region: CASSLGLAGPRPTDTQYF. Full variable domain (missing parts from reference TRBV5-1 and TRBJ2-3): KAGVTQTPRYLIKTRGQQVTLSCSPISGHRSVSWYQQTPGQGLQFLFEYFSETQRNKGNFPGRFSGRQFSNSRSEMNVSTLELGDSALYLCASSLGLAGPRPTDTQYFGPGTRLTVL.

The chain joins TRBV7-9 to TRBJ2-5. The CDR3 extends over 16 amino acids. CDR1 and CDR2 (germline): SEHNR, FQNEAQ (reference sequence). CDR3 loop: CTSSLPDTVAQETQYF. Drawing the rest from reference TRBV7-9 and TRBJ2-5, the complete variable domain is DTGVSQNPRHKITKRGQNVTFRCDPISEHNRLYWYRQTLGQGPEFLTYFQNEAQLEKSRLLSDRFSAERPKGSFSTLEIQRTEQGDSAMYLCTSSLPDTVAQETQYFGPGTRLLVL.

The chain employs TRBV28 and TRBJ2-3; TCRdb gives TRBD1 as the D gene, but with no DNA this cannot be confirmed. The length of the CDR3 is 14 residues. CDR1 is MDHEN, CDR2 SYDVKM, per germline. This CDR3 reads CASGGDRGLDTQYF.

This chain connects TRBV7-9 to TRBJ2-7. The germline CDR1 and CDR2 sequences are SEHNR and FQNEAQ (reference sequence). This CDR3 comprises 14 residues. The CDR3: CASSLGEDPYEQYF.

The chain combines TRBV7-6 with TRBJ1-2; with no DNA, the TCRdb D assignment of TRBD1 cannot be verified. Germline V CDR1 and CDR2: SGHVS, FNYEAQ. CDR3 length equals 15 residues. The CDR3 region is CASSLGPGTDYGYTF.

This chain joins TRBV7-9 and TRBJ1-1; TCRdb's D gene call, TRBD1, goes unchecked for lack of DNA. The CDR3 length is 15 residues. CDR1 SEHNR and CDR2 FQNEAQ come from the germline V gene (reference sequence). The CDR3 is CASSLVYGGPAEAFF.

The chain couples TRBV12-3 or TRBV12-4 to TRBJ2-1; the D gene TCRdb calls, TRBD2, cannot be checked with no DNA. The CDR3 has 18 residues. CDR3 protein: CASSPWRGAGDDDNEQFF.

The chain recombines TRBV6-5 with TRBJ1-2. Germline CDR1 is MNHEY and CDR2 is SVGAGI. This CDR3 spans 12 amino acids. The chain's CDR3 is CASSYSNHGYTF.

The genes are TRBV7-9 and TRBJ1-2. Per the germline V gene, CDR1 is SEHNR and CDR2 is FQNEAQ (reference sequence). The CDR3 runs 15 residues. CDR3 loop: CASSSMEGANYGYTF.

The genes are TRBV14 and TRBJ2-1; TCRdb names TRBD2, which stays unverified in the absence of DNA. The CDR3 covers 14 residues. CDR1 is SGHDN and CDR2 is FVKESK in the germline V gene. The CDR3 spells CASSQVPALNEQFF.

V usage is TRBV10-3 and J usage is TRBJ2-7; with no DNA, the TCRdb D assignment of TRBD2 cannot be verified. This CDR3 contains 14 residues. Per germline, CDR1 ENHRY and CDR2 SYGVKD. CDR3 loop: CAISEASGRSKQYF.

The chain links TRBV4-2 to TRBJ2-7. This CDR3 is 14 amino acids long. CDR1 LGHNA and CDR2 YNFKEQ come from the germline V gene. The CDR3 sequence: CASSQDLGVYEQYF.

The chain recombines TRBV7-8 with TRBJ2-3; TCRdb's assignment of TRBD2 cannot be checked, as there is no DNA. The germline V gene has CDR1 SGHVS and CDR2 FQNEAQ. The CDR3 contains 17 residues. This CDR3 reads CASSLARDGSSTDTQYF.

V and J are TRBV30 and TRBJ2-4; TCRdb reports TRBD1, a call that lacks DNA to check it against. The CDR3 runs 11 residues. Germline CDR1 GTSNPN, CDR2 SVGIG (reference sequence). CDR3 residues: CAWSDPGHKYF.

The rearrangement joins TRBV6-2 or TRBV6-3 to TRBJ2-1; TCRdb designates TRBD2, a call that cannot be tested without DNA. The CDR3 loop spans 14 amino acids. Per the germline V gene, CDR1 is MNHEY and CDR2 is SVGEGT. The CDR3 reads CASHGTSVYNEQFF.

This chain uses TRBV6-6 with TRBJ1-5; without DNA, the TCRdb call of TRBD1 cannot be checked. This CDR3 is 19 amino acids long. Germline V gene sequence: CDR1 MNHNY, CDR2 SVGAGI (reference sequence). The CDR3 sequence is CASSYSKVSGGGRNQPQHF.

V usage is TRBV29-1 and J usage is TRBJ1-1; with no DNA, the TCRdb D assignment of TRBD1 cannot be verified. Germline V gene data show CDR1 as SQVTM and CDR2 as ANQGSEA. CDR3 length: 13 residues. The CDR3: CSVGRESDTEAFF.